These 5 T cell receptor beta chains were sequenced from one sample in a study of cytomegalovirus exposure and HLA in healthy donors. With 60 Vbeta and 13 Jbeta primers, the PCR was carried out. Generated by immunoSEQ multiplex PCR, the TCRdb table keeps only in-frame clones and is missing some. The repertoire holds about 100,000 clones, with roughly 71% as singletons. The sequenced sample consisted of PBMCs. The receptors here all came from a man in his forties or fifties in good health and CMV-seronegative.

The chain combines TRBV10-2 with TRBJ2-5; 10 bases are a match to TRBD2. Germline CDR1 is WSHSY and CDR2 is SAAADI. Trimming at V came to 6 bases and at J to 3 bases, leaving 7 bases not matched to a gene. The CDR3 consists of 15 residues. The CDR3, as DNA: TGCGCCAGCAGGGATAGCGGGGGGCTCAAAGAGACCCAGTACTTC. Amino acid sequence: CASRDSGGLKETQYF.

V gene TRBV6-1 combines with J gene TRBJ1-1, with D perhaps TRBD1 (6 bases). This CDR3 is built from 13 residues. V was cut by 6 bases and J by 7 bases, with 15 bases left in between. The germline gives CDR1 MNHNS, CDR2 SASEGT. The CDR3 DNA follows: TGTGCCAGCAGCGGCGAGGGACATTATGAAGCTTTCTTT. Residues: CASSGEGHYEAFF.

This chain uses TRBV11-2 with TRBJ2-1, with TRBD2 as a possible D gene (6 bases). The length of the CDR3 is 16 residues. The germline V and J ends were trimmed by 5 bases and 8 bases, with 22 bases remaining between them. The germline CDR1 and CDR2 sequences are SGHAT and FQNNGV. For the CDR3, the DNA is TGTGCCAGCAGCCCGATTTTGAGGGAGGAGGGCGATGAGCAGTTCTTC. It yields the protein CASSPILREEGDEQFF.

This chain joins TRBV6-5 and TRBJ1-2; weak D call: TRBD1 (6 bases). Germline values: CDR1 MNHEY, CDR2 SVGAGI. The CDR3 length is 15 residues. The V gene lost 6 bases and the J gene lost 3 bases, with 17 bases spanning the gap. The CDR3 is CASRRTGKRDYGYTF. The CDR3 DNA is TGTGCCAGCAGGCGCACAGGGAAGCGAGACTATGGCTACACCTTC.

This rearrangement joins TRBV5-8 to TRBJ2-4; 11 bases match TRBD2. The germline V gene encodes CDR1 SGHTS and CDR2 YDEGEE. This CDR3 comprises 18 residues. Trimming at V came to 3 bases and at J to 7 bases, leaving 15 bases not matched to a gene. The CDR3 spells CASSWWPSGRRNQNIQYF. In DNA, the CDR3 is TGTGCCAGCAGCTGGTGGCCTAGCGGGAGGCGTAACCAGAACATTCAGTACTTC.